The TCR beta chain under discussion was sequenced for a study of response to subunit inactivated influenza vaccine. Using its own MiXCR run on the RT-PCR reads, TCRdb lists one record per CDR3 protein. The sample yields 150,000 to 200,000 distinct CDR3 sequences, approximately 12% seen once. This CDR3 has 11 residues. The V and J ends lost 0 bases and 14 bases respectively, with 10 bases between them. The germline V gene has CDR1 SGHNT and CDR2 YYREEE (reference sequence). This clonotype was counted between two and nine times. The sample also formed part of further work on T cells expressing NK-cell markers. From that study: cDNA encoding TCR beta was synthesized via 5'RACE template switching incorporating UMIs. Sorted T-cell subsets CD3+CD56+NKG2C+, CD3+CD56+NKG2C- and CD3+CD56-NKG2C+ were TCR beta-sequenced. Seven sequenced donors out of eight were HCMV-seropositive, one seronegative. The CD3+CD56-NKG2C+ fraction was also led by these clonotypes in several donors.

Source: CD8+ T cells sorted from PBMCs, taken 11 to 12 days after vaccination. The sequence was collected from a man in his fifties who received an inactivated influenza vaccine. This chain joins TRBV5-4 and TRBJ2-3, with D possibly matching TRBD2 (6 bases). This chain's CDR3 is CASSLGLVWYF. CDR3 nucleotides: TGTGCCAGCAGCTTGGGACTAGTTTGGTATTTT.